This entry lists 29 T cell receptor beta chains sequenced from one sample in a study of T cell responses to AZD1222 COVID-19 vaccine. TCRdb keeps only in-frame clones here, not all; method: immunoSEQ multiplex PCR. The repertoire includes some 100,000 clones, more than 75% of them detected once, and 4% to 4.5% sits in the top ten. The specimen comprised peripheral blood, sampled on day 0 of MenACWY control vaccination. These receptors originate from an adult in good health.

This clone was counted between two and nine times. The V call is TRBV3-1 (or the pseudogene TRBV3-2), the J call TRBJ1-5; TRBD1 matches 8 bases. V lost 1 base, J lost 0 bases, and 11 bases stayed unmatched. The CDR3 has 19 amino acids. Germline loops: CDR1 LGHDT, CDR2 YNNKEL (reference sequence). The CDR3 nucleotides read TGTGCCAGCAGCCAAGGCGTGCCAGGGGGCTTCGGTAGCAATCAGCCCCAGCATTTT. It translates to CASSQGVPGGFGSNQPQHF.

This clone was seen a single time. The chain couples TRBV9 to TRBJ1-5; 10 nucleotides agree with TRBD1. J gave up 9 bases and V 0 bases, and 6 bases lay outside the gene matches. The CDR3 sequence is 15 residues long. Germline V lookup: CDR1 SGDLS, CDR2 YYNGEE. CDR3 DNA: TGTGCCAGCAGCGTAGGACAGGGGGCCGGGGGGCCCCAGCATTTT. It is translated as CASSVGQGAGGPQHF.

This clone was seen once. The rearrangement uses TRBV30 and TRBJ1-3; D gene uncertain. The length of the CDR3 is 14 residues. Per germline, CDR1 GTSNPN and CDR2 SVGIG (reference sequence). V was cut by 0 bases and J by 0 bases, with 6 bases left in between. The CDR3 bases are TGTGCCTGGAGTGTAGACAACTCTGGAAACACCATATATTTT. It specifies CAWSVDNSGNTIYF. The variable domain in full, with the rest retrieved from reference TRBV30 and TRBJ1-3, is SQTIHQWPATLVQPVGSPLSLECTVEGTSNPNLYWYRQAAGRGLQLLFYSVGIGQISSEVPQNLSASRPQDRQFILSSKKLLLSDSGFYLCAWSVDNSGNTIYFGEGSWLTVV.

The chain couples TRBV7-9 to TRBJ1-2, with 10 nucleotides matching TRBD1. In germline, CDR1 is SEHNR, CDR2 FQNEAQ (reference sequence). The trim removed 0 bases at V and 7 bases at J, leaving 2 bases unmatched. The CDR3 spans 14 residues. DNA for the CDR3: TGTGCCAGCAGCTTAGCGGGACAGGGGTTTGGCTACACCTTC. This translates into CASSLAGQGFGYTF.

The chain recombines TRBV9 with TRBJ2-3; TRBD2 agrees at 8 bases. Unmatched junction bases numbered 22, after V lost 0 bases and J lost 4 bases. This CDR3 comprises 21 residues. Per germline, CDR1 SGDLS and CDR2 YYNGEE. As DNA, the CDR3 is TGTGCCAGCAGCGTAGGGACCGGAACCGGAGGGACTAGTCGGTTCGCAGATACGCAGTATTTT. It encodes CASSVGTGTGGTSRFADTQYF.

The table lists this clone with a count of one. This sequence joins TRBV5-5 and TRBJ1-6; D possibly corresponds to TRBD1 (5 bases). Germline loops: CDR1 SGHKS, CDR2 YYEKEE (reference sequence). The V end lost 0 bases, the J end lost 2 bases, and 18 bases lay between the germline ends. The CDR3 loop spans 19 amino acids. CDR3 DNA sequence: TGTGCCAGCAGCTTGGATGGGACGGCTAATGGTGCCTATAATTCACCCCTCCACTTT. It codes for CASSLDGTANGAYNSPLHF.

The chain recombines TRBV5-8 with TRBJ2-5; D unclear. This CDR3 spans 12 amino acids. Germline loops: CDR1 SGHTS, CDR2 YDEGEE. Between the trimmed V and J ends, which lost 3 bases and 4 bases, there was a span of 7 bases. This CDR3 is CASSSDGETQYF. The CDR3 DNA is TGTGCCAGCAGCTCGGACGGAGAGACCCAGTACTTC.

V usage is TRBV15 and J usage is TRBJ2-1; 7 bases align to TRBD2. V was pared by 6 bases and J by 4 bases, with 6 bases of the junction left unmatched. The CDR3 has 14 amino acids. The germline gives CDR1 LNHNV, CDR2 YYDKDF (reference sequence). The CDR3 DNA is TGTGCCACCAGTCGAGGTAGCGGGTACAATGAGCAGTTCTTC. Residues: CATSRGSGYNEQFF. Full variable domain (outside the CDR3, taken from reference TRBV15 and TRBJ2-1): DAMVIQNPRYQVTQFGKPVTLSCSQTLNHNVMYWYQQKSSQAPKLLFHYYDKDFNNEADTPDNFQSRRPNTSFCFLDIRSPGLGDTAMYLCATSRGSGYNEQFFGPGTRLTVL.

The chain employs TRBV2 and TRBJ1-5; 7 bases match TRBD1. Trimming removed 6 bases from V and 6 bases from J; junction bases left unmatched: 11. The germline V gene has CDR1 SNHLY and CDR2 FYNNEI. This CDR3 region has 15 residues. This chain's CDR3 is CASRVTTGTGQPQHF. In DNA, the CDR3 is TGTGCCAGCAGAGTTACGACAGGGACGGGTCAGCCCCAGCATTTT. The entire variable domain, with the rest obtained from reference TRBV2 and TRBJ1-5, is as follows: EPEVTQTPSHQVTQMGQEVILRCVPISNHLYFYWYRQILGQKVEFLVSFYNNEISEKSEIFDDQFSVERPDGSNFTLKIRSTKLEDSAMYFCASRVTTGTGQPQHFGDGTRLSIL.

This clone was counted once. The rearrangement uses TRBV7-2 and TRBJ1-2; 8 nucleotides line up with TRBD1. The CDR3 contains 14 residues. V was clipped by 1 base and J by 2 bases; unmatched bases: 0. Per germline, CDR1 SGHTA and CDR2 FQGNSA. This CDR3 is CASSLGDRNYGYTF. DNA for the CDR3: TGTGCCAGCAGCTTAGGGGACAGGAACTATGGCTACACCTTC. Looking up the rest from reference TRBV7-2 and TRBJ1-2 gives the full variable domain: GAGVSQSPSNKVTEKGKDVELRCDPISGHTALYWYRQSLGQGLEFLIYFQGNSAPDKSGLPSDRFSAERTGGSVSTLTIQRTQQEDSAVYLCASSLGDRNYGYTFGSGTRLTVV.

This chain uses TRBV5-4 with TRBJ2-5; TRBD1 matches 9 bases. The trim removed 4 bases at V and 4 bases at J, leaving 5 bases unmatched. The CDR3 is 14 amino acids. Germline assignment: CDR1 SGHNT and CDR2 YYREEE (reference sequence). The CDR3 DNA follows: TGTGCCAGCAGCCACAGGGGGCAGGGAGAGACCCAGTACTTC. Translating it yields CASSHRGQGETQYF.

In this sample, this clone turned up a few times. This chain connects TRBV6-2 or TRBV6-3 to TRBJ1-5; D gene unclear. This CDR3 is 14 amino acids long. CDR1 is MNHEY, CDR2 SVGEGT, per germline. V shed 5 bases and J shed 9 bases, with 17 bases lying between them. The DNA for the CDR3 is TGTGCCAGCAGTCCCACCGCCCCCTCGAGGCCCCAGCATTTT. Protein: CASSPTAPSRPQHF.

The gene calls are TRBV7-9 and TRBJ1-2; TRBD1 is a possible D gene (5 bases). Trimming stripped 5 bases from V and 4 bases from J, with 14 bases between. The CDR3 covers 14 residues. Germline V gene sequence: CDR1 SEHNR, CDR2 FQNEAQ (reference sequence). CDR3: CASSPTGSTYGYTF. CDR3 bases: TGTGCCAGCAGCCCCACAGGCTCTACCTATGGCTACACCTTC. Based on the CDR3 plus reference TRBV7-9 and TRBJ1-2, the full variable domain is DTGVSQNPRHKITKRGQNVTFRCDPISEHNRLYWYRQTLGQGPEFLTYFQNEAQLEKSRLLSDRFSAERPKGSFSTLEIQRTEQGDSAMYLCASSPTGSTYGYTFGSGTRLTVV.

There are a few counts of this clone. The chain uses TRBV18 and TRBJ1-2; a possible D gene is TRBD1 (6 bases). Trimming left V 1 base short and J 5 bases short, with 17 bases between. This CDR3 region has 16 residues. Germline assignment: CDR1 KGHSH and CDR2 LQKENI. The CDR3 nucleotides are TGTGCCAGCTCACCACAGGCAACCGGGACAAATTATGGCTACACCTTC. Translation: CASSPQATGTNYGYTF.

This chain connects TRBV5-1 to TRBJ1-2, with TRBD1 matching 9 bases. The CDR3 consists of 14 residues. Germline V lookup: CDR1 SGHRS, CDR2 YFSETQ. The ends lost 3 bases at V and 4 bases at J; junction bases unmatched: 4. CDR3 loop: CASSSGTGSYGYTF. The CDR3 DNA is TGCGCCAGCAGCTCCGGGACAGGGTCCTATGGCTACACCTTC.

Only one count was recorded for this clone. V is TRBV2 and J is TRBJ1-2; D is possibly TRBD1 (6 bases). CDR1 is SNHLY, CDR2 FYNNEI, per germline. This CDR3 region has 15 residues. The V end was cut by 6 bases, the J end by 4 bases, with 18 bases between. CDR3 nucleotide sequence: TGTGCCAGCAGGACACCTGGGGGGGCAGGCTATGGCTACACCTTC. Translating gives CASRTPGGAGYGYTF.

The CDR3, as DNA: TGTGCCAGCAGCGGGAGAGAACTAGCGGTGAATAGGGAGACCCAGTACTTC. This encodes CASSGRELAVNRETQYF. This sequence joins TRBV9 and TRBJ2-5; 8 positions match TRBD2. The CDR3 is 17 amino acids. The J segment lost 5 bases and the V segment lost 3 bases, leaving 15 bases of the junction unmatched. The germline gives CDR1 SGDLS, CDR2 YYNGEE.

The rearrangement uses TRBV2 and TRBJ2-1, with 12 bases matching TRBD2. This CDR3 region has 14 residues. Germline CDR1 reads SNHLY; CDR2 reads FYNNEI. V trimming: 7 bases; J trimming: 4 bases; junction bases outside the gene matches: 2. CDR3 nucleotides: TGTGCCAGCACAACTAGCGGGAGGTACAATGAGCAGTTCTTC. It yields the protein CASTTSGRYNEQFF.

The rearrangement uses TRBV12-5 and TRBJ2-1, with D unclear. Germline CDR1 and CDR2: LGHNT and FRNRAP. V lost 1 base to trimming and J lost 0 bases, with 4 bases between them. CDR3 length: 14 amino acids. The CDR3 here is CASGLENSYNEQFF. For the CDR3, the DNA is TGTGCTAGTGGTTTGGAGAACTCCTACAATGAGCAGTTCTTC.

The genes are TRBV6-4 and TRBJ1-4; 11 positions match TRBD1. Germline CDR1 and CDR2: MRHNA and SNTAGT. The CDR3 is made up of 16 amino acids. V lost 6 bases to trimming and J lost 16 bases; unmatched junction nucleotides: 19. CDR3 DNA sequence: TGTGCCAGCAGCTTTCGGGACAGGGGGAATAAAAGGGGCGGGTTTTTT. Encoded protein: CASSFRDRGNKRGGFF.

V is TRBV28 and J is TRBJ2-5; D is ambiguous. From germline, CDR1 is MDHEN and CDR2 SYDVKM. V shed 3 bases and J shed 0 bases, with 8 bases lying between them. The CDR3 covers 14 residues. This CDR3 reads CASSLGPYQETQYF. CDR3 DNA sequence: TGTGCCAGCAGTTTGGGCCCGTACCAAGAGACCCAGTACTTC.

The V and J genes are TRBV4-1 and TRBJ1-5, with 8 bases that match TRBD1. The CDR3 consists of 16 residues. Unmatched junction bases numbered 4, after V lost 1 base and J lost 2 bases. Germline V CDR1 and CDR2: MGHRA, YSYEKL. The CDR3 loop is CASSQAKTGGNQPQHF. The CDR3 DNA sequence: TGCGCCAGCAGCCAAGCGAAGACAGGGGGCAATCAGCCCCAGCATTTT.

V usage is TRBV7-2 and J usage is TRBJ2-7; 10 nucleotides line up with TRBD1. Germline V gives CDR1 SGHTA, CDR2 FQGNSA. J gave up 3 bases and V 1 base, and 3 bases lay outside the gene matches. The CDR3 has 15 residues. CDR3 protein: CASSLGWDRGYEQYF. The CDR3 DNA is TGTGCCAGCAGCTTAGGATGGGACAGGGGCTACGAGCAGTACTTC. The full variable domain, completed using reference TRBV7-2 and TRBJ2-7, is GAGVSQSPSNKVTEKGKDVELRCDPISGHTALYWYRQSLGQGLEFLIYFQGNSAPDKSGLPSDRFSAERTGGSVSTLTIQRTQQEDSAVYLCASSLGWDRGYEQYFGPGTRLTVT.

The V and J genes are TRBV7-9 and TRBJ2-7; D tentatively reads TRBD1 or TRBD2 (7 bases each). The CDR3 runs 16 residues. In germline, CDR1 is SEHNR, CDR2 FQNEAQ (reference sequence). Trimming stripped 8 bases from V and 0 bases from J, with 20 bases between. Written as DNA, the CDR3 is TGTGCCAGCTCCAGGGGGGGGACAGTGAGCTCCTACGAGCAGTACTTC. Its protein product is CASSRGGTVSSYEQYF.

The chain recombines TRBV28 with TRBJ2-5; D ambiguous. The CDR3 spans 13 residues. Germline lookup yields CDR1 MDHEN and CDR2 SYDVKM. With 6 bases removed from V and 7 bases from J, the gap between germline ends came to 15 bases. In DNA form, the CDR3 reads TGTGCCAGCAGCCAAGGGCCAGATGGGACCCAGTACTTC. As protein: CASSQGPDGTQYF.

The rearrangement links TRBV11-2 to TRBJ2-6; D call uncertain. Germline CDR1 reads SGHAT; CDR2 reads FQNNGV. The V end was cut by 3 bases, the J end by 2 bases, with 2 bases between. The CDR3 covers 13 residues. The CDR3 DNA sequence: TGTGCCAGCAGCTTTGCTGGGGCCAACGTCCTGACTTTC. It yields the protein CASSFAGANVLTF.

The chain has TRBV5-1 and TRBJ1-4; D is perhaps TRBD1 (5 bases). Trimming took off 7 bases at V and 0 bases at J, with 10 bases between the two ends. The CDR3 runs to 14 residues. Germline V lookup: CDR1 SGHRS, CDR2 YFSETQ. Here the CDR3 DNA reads TGCGCCAGCGGGAGGGGAACAACTAATGAAAAACTGTTTTTT. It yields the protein CASGRGTTNEKLFF. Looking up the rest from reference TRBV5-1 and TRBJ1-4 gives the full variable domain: KAGVTQTPRYLIKTRGQQVTLSCSPISGHRSVSWYQQTPGQGLQFLFEYFSETQRNKGNFPGRFSGRQFSNSRSEMNVSTLELGDSALYLCASGRGTTNEKLFFGSGTQLSVL.

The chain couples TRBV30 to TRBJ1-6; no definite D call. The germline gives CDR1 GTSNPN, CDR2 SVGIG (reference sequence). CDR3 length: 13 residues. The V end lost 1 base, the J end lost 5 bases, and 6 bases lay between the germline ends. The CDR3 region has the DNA TGTGCCTGGAGTGGCCAGAATAATTCACCCCTCCACTTT. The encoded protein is CAWSGQNNSPLHF.

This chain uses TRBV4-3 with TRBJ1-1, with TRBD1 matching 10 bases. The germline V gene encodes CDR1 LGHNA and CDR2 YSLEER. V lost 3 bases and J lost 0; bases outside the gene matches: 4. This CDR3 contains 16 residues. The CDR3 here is CASSQGTGALNTEAFF. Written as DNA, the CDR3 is TGCGCCAGCAGCCAGGGGACAGGGGCCCTGAACACTGAAGCTTTCTTT.